This TCR beta chain was obtained from a study of cytomegalovirus exposure and HLA in healthy donors. Findings of the study overall: Testing in vitro showed three CMV-associated chains specific for CMV antigens. The study labeled under 200 TCR beta chains cytomegalovirus-associated. Prediction of most subjects' HLA-A and HLA-B alleles by TCR beta sequences was reportedly accurate.

The PCR made use of 60 Vbeta and 13 Jbeta primers. Sequencing used immunoSEQ multiplex PCR; TCRdb keeps in-frame clones, though not all of them. Among about 130,000 clones listed, more than 9% were seen once. This clone was seen more than once but under ten times. As yet, its antigen is unknown. Sequenced material: PBMCs. The origin of this receptor is a woman aged 18-35 years in good health and CMV-seropositive.

CDR3 amino acids: CASSYSAGGLNEQFF. As DNA, the CDR3 is TGTGCCAGCAGTTACTCAGCTGGAGGTCTCAATGAGCAGTTCTTC. V is TRBV6-5 and J is TRBJ2-1; tentative D call: TRBD2 (5 bases). The V and J ends lost 0 bases and 6 bases respectively, with 12 bases between them. Germline-derived CDR1 and CDR2 are MNHEY and SVGAGI. CDR3 size: 15 residues.